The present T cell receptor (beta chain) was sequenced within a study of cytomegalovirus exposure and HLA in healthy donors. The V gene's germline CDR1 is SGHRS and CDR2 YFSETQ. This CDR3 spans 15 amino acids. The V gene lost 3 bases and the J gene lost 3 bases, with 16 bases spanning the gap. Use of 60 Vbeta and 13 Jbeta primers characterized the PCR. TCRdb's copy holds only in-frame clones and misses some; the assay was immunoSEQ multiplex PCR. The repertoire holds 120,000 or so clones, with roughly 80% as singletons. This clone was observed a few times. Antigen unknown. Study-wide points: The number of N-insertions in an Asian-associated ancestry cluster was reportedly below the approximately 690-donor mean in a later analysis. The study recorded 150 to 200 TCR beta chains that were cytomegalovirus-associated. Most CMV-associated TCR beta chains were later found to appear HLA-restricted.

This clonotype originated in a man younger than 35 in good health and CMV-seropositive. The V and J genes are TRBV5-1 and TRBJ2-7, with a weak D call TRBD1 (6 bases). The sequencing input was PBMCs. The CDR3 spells CASSSGTPYYYEQYF. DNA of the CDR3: TGCGCCAGCAGCTCCGGGACACCCTACTACTACGAGCAGTACTTC.